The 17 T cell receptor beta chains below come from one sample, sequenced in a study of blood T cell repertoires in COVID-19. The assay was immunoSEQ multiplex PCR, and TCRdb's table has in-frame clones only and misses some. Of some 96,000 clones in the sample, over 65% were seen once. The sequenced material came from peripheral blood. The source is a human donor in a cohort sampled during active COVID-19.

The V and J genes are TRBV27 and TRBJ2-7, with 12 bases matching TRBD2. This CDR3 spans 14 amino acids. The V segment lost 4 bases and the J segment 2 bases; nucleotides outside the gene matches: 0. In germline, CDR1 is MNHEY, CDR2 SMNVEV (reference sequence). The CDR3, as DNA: TGTGCCAGCAGTTGGACTAGCGGGACCTACGAGCAGTACTTC. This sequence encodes CASSWTSGTYEQYF.

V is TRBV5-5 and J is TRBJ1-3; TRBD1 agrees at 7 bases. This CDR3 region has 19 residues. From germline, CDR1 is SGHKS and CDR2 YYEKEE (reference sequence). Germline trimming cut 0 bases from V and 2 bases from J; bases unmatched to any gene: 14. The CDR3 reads CASSLEGTEGGNPGNTIYF. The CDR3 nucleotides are TGTGCCAGCAGCTTGGAGGGGACAGAGGGGGGCAACCCTGGAAACACCATATATTTT.

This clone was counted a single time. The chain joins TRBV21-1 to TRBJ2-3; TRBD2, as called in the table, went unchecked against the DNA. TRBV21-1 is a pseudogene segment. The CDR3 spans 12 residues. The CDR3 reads CAGDDVSDTQYF. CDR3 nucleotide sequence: TGTGCCGGAGACGACGTAAGTGATACGCAGTATTTT.

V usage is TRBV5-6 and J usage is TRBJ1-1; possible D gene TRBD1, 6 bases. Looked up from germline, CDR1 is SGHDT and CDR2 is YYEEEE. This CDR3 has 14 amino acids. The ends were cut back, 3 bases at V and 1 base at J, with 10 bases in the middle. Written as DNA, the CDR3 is TGTGCCAGCAGCTGGGGACAAGCGAACACTGAAGCTTTCTTT. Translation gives CASSWGQANTEAFF.

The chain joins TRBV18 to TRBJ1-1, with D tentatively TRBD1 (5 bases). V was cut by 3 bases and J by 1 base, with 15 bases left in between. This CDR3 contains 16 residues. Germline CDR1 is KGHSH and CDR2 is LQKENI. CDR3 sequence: CASSPTADISNTEAFF. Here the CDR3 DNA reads TGTGCCAGCTCACCCACTGCGGACATTTCGAACACTGAAGCTTTCTTT.

The CDR3 protein is CASTESGQGDAEQFF. The CDR3 region has the DNA TGCGCCAGCACGGAGTCGGGACAGGGAGATGCGGAGCAGTTCTTC. This chain links TRBV5-1 with TRBJ2-1; TRBD1 agrees at 9 bases. The V segment lost 6 bases and the J segment 10 bases; nucleotides outside the gene matches: 14. The CDR3 is 15 amino acids. The germline gives CDR1 SGHRS, CDR2 YFSETQ.

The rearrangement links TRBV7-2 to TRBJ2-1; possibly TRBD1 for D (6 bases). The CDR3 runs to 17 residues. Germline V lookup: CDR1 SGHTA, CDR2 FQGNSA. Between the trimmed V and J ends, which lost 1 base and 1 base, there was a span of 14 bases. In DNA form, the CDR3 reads TGTGCCAGCAGCTTAGGATACGGACAGCCTTCCTACAATGAGCAGTTCTTC. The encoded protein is CASSLGYGQPSYNEQFF.

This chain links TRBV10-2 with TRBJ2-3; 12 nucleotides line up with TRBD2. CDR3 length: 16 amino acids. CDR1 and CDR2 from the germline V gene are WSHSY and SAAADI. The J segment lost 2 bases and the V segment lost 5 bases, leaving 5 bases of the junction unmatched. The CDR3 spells CASSKGLAGNTDTQYF. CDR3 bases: TGCGCCAGCAGTAAAGGACTAGCGGGGAACACAGATACGCAGTATTTT.

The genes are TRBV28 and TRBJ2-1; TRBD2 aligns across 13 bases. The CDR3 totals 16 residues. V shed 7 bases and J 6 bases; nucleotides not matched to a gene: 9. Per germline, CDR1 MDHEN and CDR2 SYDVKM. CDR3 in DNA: TGTGCCAGCACCCCGACCCGACTAGCGGGAGGCAATGAGCAGTTCTTC. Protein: CASTPTRLAGGNEQFF.

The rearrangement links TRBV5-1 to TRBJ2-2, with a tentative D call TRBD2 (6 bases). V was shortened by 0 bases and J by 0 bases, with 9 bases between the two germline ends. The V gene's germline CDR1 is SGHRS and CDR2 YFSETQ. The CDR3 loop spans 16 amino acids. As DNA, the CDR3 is TGCGCCAGCAGCTTGGCTGGAGGGGCGAACACCGGGGAGCTGTTTTTT. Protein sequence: CASSLAGGANTGELFF.

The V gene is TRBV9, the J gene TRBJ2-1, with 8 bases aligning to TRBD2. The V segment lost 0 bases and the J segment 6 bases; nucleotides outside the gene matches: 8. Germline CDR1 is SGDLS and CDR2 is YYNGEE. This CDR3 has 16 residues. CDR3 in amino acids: CASSVGSGGHINEQFF. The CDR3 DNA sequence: TGTGCCAGCAGCGTAGGCTCGGGGGGGCACATCAATGAGCAGTTCTTC.

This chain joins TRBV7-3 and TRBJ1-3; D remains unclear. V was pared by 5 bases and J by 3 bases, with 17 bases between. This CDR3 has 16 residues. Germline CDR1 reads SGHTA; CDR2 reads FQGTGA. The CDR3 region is CASSIGPPGVGNTIYF. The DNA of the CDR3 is TGTGCCAGCAGCATTGGGCCTCCAGGCGTTGGAAACACCATATATTTT.

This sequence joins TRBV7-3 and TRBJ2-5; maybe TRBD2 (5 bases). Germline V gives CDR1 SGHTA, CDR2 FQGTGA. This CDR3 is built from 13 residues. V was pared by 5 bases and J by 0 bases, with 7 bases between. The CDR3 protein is CASSPGYQETQYF. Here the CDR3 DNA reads TGTGCCAGCAGCCCGGGGTACCAAGAGACCCAGTACTTC. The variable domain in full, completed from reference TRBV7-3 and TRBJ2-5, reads GAGVSQTPSNKVTEKGKYVELRCDPISGHTALYWYRQSLGQGPEFLIYFQGTGAADDSGLPNDRFFAVRPEGSVSTLKIQRTERGDSAVYLCASSPGYQETQYFGPGTRLLVL.

CDR3 in amino acids: CASTDRGHNSPLHF. DNA for the CDR3: TGCGCCAGCACGGACAGGGGGCACAATTCACCCCTCCACTTT. The V and J genes are TRBV5-1 and TRBJ1-6; 11 nucleotides agree with TRBD1. Trimming removed 6 bases from V and 7 bases from J; junction bases left unmatched: 3. Germline V gene lookup returns CDR1 SGHRS and CDR2 YFSETQ. The CDR3 contains 14 residues.

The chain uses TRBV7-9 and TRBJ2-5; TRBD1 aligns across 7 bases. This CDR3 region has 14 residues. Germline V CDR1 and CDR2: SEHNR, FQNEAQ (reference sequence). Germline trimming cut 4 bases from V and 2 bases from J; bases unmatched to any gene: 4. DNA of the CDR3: TGTGCCAGCAGCTCACGGACAGGTCAAGAGACCCAGTACTTC. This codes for CASSSRTGQETQYF.

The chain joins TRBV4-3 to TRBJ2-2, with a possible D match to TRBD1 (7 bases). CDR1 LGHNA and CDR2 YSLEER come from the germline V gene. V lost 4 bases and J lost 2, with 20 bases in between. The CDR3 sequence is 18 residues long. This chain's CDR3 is CASSPELAGQINTGELFF. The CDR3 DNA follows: TGCGCCAGCAGCCCAGAGTTGGCGGGACAGATAAACACCGGGGAGCTGTTTTTT.

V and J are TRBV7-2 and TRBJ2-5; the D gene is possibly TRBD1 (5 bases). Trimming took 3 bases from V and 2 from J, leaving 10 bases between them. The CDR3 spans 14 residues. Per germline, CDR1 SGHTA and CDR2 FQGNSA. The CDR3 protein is CASSFVGAQETQYF. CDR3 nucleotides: TGTGCCAGCAGCTTCGTTGGGGCTCAAGAGACCCAGTACTTC.